These 16 T cell receptor beta chains were sequenced from one sample in a study of shared T cell receptors in the human thymus. Here immunoSEQ multiplex PCR was the method, and the copy in TCRdb shows in-frame clones only, minus some. Of about 710,000 clones listed, 80% to 90% were seen once; the top ten hold 0.0094%. This same sample was also part of a study on human thymus T cells.

The source material was thymocytes. These receptors all come from a boy less than two years old with a congenital heart defect.

This clone was counted once. The rearrangement joins TRBV28 to TRBJ1-1, with TRBD1 as a possible D gene (6 bases). Germline V lookup: CDR1 MDHEN, CDR2 SYDVKM. The V and J ends lost 6 bases and 2 bases respectively, with 13 bases between them. The CDR3 runs 14 residues. DNA of the CDR3: TGTGCCAGCAGGCACAGGGCCCTTAACACTGAAGCTTTCTTT. The encoded protein is CASRHRALNTEAFF.

The J gene is TRBJ2-1, the V gene TRBV5-5; 10 bases agree with TRBD1. The CDR3 has 15 amino acids. J lost 6 bases, V lost 4 bases, and 7 bases had no gene match. The germline gives CDR1 SGHKS, CDR2 YYEKEE (reference sequence). In DNA, the CDR3 is TGTGCCAGCAGCGTGGGACAGGGGCTATCCAATGAGCAGTTCTTC. It yields the protein CASSVGQGLSNEQFF.

This sequence joins TRBV6-6 and TRBJ1-1; D not resolved. Trimming took 0 bases from V and 1 from J, leaving 9 bases between them. CDR1 and CDR2 (germline): MNHNY, SVGAGI (reference sequence). The CDR3 consists of 15 residues. CDR3 region: CASSYSGTRNTEAFF. The DNA for the CDR3 is TGTGCCAGCAGTTACTCGGGCACGCGGAACACTGAAGCTTTCTTT.

The V call is TRBV18, the J call TRBJ1-5; TRBD1 is a possible D gene (5 bases). CDR3 length: 15 residues. Germline lookup yields CDR1 KGHSH and CDR2 LQKENI. V was clipped by 0 bases and J by 6 bases, with 12 bases between them. CDR3 residues: CASSPPGVTGQPQHF. CDR3 in DNA: TGTGCCAGCTCACCACCGGGCGTAACAGGTCAGCCCCAGCATTTT.

DNA of the CDR3: TGTGCCAGCTGCCCAGGCGAGAACACTGAAGCTTTCTTT. It encodes CASCPGENTEAFF. The genes are TRBV28 and TRBJ1-1; D gene ambiguous. The germline gives CDR1 MDHEN, CDR2 SYDVKM. Trimming removed 8 bases from V and 1 base from J, with 11 bases in between. The CDR3 length is 13 residues.

This chain uses TRBV27 with TRBJ1-4, with 9 bases lining up with TRBD1. J was trimmed by 8 bases and V by 3 bases; bases with no gene match: 4. This CDR3 spans 14 amino acids. CDR1 and CDR2 (germline): MNHEY, SMNVEV (reference sequence). The CDR3 region is CASSFRDRGEKLFF. The CDR3 DNA sequence: TGTGCCAGCAGTTTTCGTGACAGGGGGGAAAAACTGTTTTTT.

J is TRBJ2-7 and V is TRBV7-8; TRBD1 agrees at 11 bases. Looked up from germline, CDR1 is SGHVS and CDR2 is FQNEAQ. The CDR3 has 16 residues. Trimming removed 5 bases from V and 7 bases from J; junction bases left unmatched: 13. The CDR3 region is CASSQEGGQGAREQYF. CDR3 sequence (DNA): TGTGCCAGCAGCCAGGAAGGCGGACAGGGGGCGAGGGAGCAGTACTTC.

This sequence joins TRBV4-3 and TRBJ2-1; 7 bases match TRBD2. From germline, CDR1 is LGHNA and CDR2 YSLEER. Trimming at V came to 1 base and at J to 6 bases, leaving 15 bases not matched to a gene. The CDR3 has 18 amino acids. Written as DNA, the CDR3 is TGCGCCAGCAGCCAAGCTCCCCCTTCGGGGGAGGGGCGCAATGAGCAGTTCTTC. Amino acids: CASSQAPPSGEGRNEQFF.

V is TRBV5-1 and J is TRBJ2-3, with D possibly TRBD2 on 7 matching bases. Trimming removed 0 bases at V and 5 bases at J, with 13 bases between. This CDR3 spans 15 amino acids. The germline V gene encodes CDR1 SGHRS and CDR2 YFSETQ. CDR3 bases: TGCGCCAGCAGCTTGGAGTGGGGGGGCAGAGATACGCAGTATTTT. It specifies CASSLEWGGRDTQYF.

This clone has a handful of counts. V gene TRBV30 combines with J gene TRBJ2-3, with D hard to call. V was trimmed by 1 base and J by 0 bases, leaving 11 bases between them. The CDR3 is made up of 15 amino acids. CDR1 and CDR2 from the germline V gene are GTSNPN and SVGIG (reference sequence). The CDR3 loop is CAWSAVWRSTDTQYF. As DNA, the CDR3 is TGTGCCTGGAGTGCGGTTTGGAGAAGCACAGATACGCAGTATTTT.

The rearrangement links TRBV9 to TRBJ2-7; D perhaps matches TRBD1 (6 bases). The CDR3 has 15 amino acids. Germline V lookup: CDR1 SGDLS, CDR2 YYNGEE. V was shortened by 3 bases and J by 3 bases, with 16 bases between the two germline ends. Here the CDR3 DNA reads TGTGCCAGCAGCGGCACCGGGACACCGAGCTACGAGCAGTACTTC. Its translation: CASSGTGTPSYEQYF.

The J gene is TRBJ1-1, the V gene TRBV9; tentative D call: TRBD1 (6 bases). Trimming removed 5 bases at V and 3 bases at J, with 14 bases between. Germline V gene sequence: CDR1 SGDLS, CDR2 YYNGEE. The CDR3 is 14 residues long. The CDR3 spells CASRAPGVDTEAFF. The CDR3 DNA sequence: TGTGCCAGCAGGGCCCCAGGGGTTGACACTGAAGCTTTCTTT.

This clone was seen a single time. J is TRBJ2-7 and V is TRBV5-1; TRBD1 agrees at 7 bases. From germline, CDR1 is SGHRS and CDR2 YFSETQ. Germline trimming cut 4 bases from V and 0 bases from J; bases unmatched to any gene: 4. The CDR3 length is 14 residues. The DNA for the CDR3 is TGCGCCAGCAGCGCCGGGGACAGCTCCTACGAGCAGTACTTC. Protein: CASSAGDSSYEQYF.

The rearrangement joins TRBV28 to TRBJ1-2; D not resolved. Trimming cost V 6 bases and J 6 bases, with 14 bases left between them. The CDR3 contains 13 residues. The germline CDR1 and CDR2 sequences are MDHEN and SYDVKM. CDR3 in amino acids: CASSPPGEDGYTF. The CDR3 region has the DNA TGTGCCAGCAGCCCACCCGGGGAGGATGGCTACACCTTC.

The J gene is TRBJ1-5, the V gene TRBV7-2; no clear D. CDR3 length equals 17 residues. Germline values: CDR1 SGHTA, CDR2 FQGNSA. V was clipped by 3 bases and J by 5 bases, with 20 bases between them. CDR3 DNA sequence: TGTGCCAGCAGCTTTGTCGAATCCCGGGGAAGGCATCAGCCCCAGCATTTT. Amino acid sequence: CASSFVESRGRHQPQHF. Combining the CDR3 with reference TRBV7-2 and TRBJ1-5 gives the whole variable domain GAGVSQSPSNKVTEKGKDVELRCDPISGHTALYWYRQSLGQGLEFLIYFQGNSAPDKSGLPSDRFSAERTGGSVSTLTIQRTQQEDSAVYLCASSFVESRGRHQPQHFGDGTRLSIL.

V and J are TRBV7-2 and TRBJ2-3; the D gene is possibly TRBD2 (6 bases). Germline loops: CDR1 SGHTA, CDR2 FQGNSA. The CDR3 is 16 residues long. V was clipped by 0 bases and J by 0 bases, with 10 bases between them. CDR3 nucleotides: TGTGCCAGCAGCTTAGCGAGGGAGGTGAGCACAGATACGCAGTATTTT. This sequence encodes CASSLAREVSTDTQYF.